This T cell receptor beta chain was sequenced during a study of brain metastases from non-small cell lung cancer. Concerning this clone: The antigen is not known.

Broader study findings: Compared with primary tumors, brain metastases showed less T-cell infiltration.

TCRdb keeps only in-frame clones here, not all; method: immunoSEQ multiplex PCR. This sample carries about 1,600 clones, approximately 93% of them seen once, and the ten largest clones take less than 2.5%. Per germline, CDR1 SQVTM and CDR2 ANQGSEA. V gave up 6 bases and J gave up 7 bases, with 19 bases separating them. This CDR3 region has 14 residues. V is TRBV29-1 and J is TRBJ2-1, with D tentatively TRBD2 (6 bases). The sequence came from a donor older than 35 with non-small cell lung cancer. Material: tissue from a brain metastasis. Here the CDR3 reads CSVAAGFSVNEQFF. CDR3 in DNA: TGCAGCGTGGCCGCGGGGTTCTCAGTGAATGAGCAGTTCTTC.